These 27 T cell receptor beta chains share one sample of origin, sequenced in a study of T-cell reconstitution after alpha-beta-depleted transplantation in children. Construction of the TCRbeta library involved unique molecular identifiers. TCRdb redid the calling of the PCR reads with MiXCR, one entry per CDR3 protein. This table holds about 580,000 distinct CDR3 sequences, roughly 24% found once. The sample consisted of PBMCs, mostly from graft donor cells, taken 360 days after TCRalphabeta/CD19-depleted stem cell transplant. The receptors shown here come from a boy under two years old who had a stem cell transplant for acute myeloid leukemia, so the T cells may come from the graft donor.

In this sample, this clonotype turned up many times. J is TRBJ2-2 and V is TRBV6-5, with a tentative D call TRBD2 (6 bases). Trimming left V 4 bases short and J 5 bases short, with 14 bases between. This CDR3 has 15 amino acids. CDR1 is MNHEY, CDR2 SVGAGI, per germline. The CDR3 DNA reads as TGTGCCAGCAGTTTGGCGGGGAGAAGGACCGGGGAGCTGTTTTTT. It translates to CASSLAGRRTGELFF.

This clonotype showed up many times. The rearrangement links TRBV15 to TRBJ2-2, with D possibly TRBD2 on 6 matching bases. Germline loops: CDR1 LNHNV, CDR2 YYDKDF (reference sequence). V lost 0 bases and J 4 bases, leaving 18 bases between the germline ends. The length of the CDR3 is 18 residues. The DNA of the CDR3 is TGTGCCACCAGCAGAGATACCATGGGCCGGGGGATCACCGGGGAGCTGTTTTTT. This gives the protein CATSRDTMGRGITGELFF.

The chain uses TRBV20-1 and TRBJ2-4, with D possibly TRBD2 on 6 matching bases. This CDR3 comprises 17 residues. V was shortened by 0 bases and J by 0 bases, with 15 bases between the two germline ends. Germline V gene sequence: CDR1 DFQATT, CDR2 SNEGSKA (reference sequence). The CDR3 is CSARDHLGTLAKNIQYF. The CDR3 nucleotides are TGCAGTGCTAGAGATCACTTGGGGACTCTAGCCAAAAACATTCAGTACTTC.

This chain links TRBV9 with TRBJ2-1; the D is unclear. This CDR3 has 11 amino acids. V lost 3 bases and J lost 7, with 5 bases in between. Germline CDR1 SGDLS, CDR2 YYNGEE. Written as DNA, the CDR3 is TGTGCCAGCAGCGGACCAAATGAGCAGTTCTTC. This gives the protein CASSGPNEQFF.

This clonotype has ten or more counts. V usage is TRBV7-2 and J usage is TRBJ2-1; D not resolved. The CDR3 is 12 residues long. Germline V lookup: CDR1 SGHTA, CDR2 FQGNSA. The ends were cut back, 4 bases at V and 7 bases at J, with 8 bases in the middle. CDR3 sequence (DNA): TGTGCCAGCAGCTCGGAAAGTAATGAGCAGTTCTTC. Translating it yields CASSSESNEQFF.

This clonotype was counted ten times or more. The chain carries TRBV29-1 and TRBJ2-7; D is ambiguous. The CDR3 contains 13 residues. V was trimmed by 4 bases and J by 2 bases, leaving 12 bases between them. From germline, CDR1 is SQVTM and CDR2 ANQGSEA. The CDR3 loop reads CSVVGRITYEQYF. CDR3 nucleotides: TGCAGCGTTGTGGGTCGTATTACCTACGAGCAGTACTTC.

The chain joins TRBV20-1 to TRBJ1-2; D is uncertain. The germline gives CDR1 DFQATT, CDR2 SNEGSKA (reference sequence). Trimming cost V 5 bases and J 1 base, with 8 bases left between them. The CDR3 covers 12 residues. In nucleotides, the CDR3 is TGCAGTGCTCGGGGTGATAACTATGGCTACACCTTC. Translating gives CSARGDNYGYTF.

The chain links TRBV24-1 to TRBJ2-1; D is uncertain. The length of the CDR3 is 14 residues. Between the trimmed V and J ends, which lost 2 bases and 7 bases, there was a span of 11 bases. CDR1 and CDR2 from the germline V gene are KGHDR and SFDVKD. The CDR3 protein is CATSDWARFNEQFF. CDR3 nucleotide sequence: TGTGCCACCAGTGATTGGGCACGGTTTAATGAGCAGTTCTTC.

This clonotype appeared many times. V usage is TRBV29-1 and J usage is TRBJ1-1; unclear D gene. Trimming took 6 bases from V and 0 from J, leaving 11 bases between them. CDR1 and CDR2 from the germline V gene are SQVTM and ANQGSEA. The CDR3 covers 13 residues. The CDR3 DNA is TGCAGCGTCCTAACATTGATGAACACTGAAGCTTTCTTT. Translated: CSVLTLMNTEAFF.

The chain joins TRBV7-8 to TRBJ1-2, with a weak D call TRBD1 (5 bases). This CDR3 comprises 16 residues. From germline, CDR1 is SGHVS and CDR2 FQNEAQ. Trimming removed 0 bases from V and 4 bases from J, with 15 bases in between. DNA for the CDR3: TGTGCCAGCAGCTTAGCCGCCCGGGGCCGGGTCTATGGCTACACCTTC. Translation: CASSLAARGRVYGYTF.

This clonotype was counted only a few times. The chain couples TRBV7-2 to TRBJ2-2; 13 positions agree with TRBD2. CDR3 length: 20 amino acids. The germline gives CDR1 SGHTA, CDR2 FQGNSA. Trimming cost V 1 base and J 2 bases; bases outside gene matches: 10. CDR3: CASSLGLLAGGPVNTGELFF. DNA for the CDR3: TGTGCCAGCAGCTTAGGGCTACTAGCGGGGGGGCCGGTAAACACCGGGGAGCTGTTTTTT.

V usage is TRBV20-1 and J usage is TRBJ2-3; 13 positions match TRBD2. V dropped 2 bases and J dropped 0; count of bases not matched to a gene: 11. Germline CDR1 DFQATT, CDR2 SNEGSKA (reference sequence). This CDR3 is 19 amino acids long. CDR3 nucleotides: TGCAGTGCTAGATCGCCGGGACTAGCGGGGAGGACTAGCACAGATACGCAGTATTTT. Encoded protein: CSARSPGLAGRTSTDTQYF.

The rearrangement joins TRBV5-1 to TRBJ1-1; D is unclear. Trimming removed 3 bases at V and 1 base at J, with 10 bases between. This CDR3 spans 14 amino acids. From germline, CDR1 is SGHRS and CDR2 YFSETQ. In nucleotides, the CDR3 is TGCGCCAGCAGCTCGGCGGCCGGGAACACTGAAGCTTTCTTT. Translated: CASSSAAGNTEAFF.

The chain employs TRBV29-1 and TRBJ2-3; no clear D. The ends were cut back, 2 bases at V and 7 bases at J, with 7 bases in the middle. The germline gives CDR1 SQVTM, CDR2 ANQGSEA. This CDR3 spans 11 amino acids. CDR3 in amino acids: CSVENTHTQYF. The CDR3 bases are TGCAGCGTTGAAAATACCCATACGCAGTATTTT.

This clonotype was recorded at least ten times. The chain carries TRBV12-3 or TRBV12-4 and TRBJ2-5; tentative D call: TRBD2 (5 bases). The V gene lost 0 bases and the J gene lost 4 bases, with 9 bases spanning the gap. The CDR3 contains 14 residues. The CDR3 region has the DNA TGTGCCAGCAGTTTAGCGGGTGGAGGAGAGACCCAGTACTTC. This encodes CASSLAGGGETQYF.

The rearrangement uses TRBV20-1 and TRBJ2-1; 9 positions match TRBD2. Germline V CDR1 and CDR2: DFQATT, SNEGSKA (reference sequence). V shed 3 bases and J 0 bases; nucleotides not matched to a gene: 9. The CDR3 contains 17 residues. CDR3 sequence: CSASERGAWGSYNEQFF. Written as DNA, the CDR3 is TGCAGTGCTAGTGAGCGGGGGGCCTGGGGCTCCTACAATGAGCAGTTCTTC.

This clonotype was seen many times. This chain connects TRBV5-1 to TRBJ2-6; D is perhaps TRBD1 (6 bases). This CDR3 has 17 residues. Trimming shortened V by 2 bases and J by 3 bases, and 15 bases separated the two germline ends. Per the germline V gene, CDR1 is SGHRS and CDR2 is YFSETQ. The CDR3 nucleotides are TGCGCCAGCAGCTTAGTACAGGGAAGAGGTGGGGCCAACGTCCTGACTTTC. Encoded protein: CASSLVQGRGGANVLTF.

The chain joins TRBV10-3 to TRBJ1-1; 7 bases line up with TRBD1. V trimming: 6 bases; J trimming: 6 bases; junction bases outside the gene matches: 7. This CDR3 is built from 13 residues. Germline lookup yields CDR1 ENHRY and CDR2 SYGVKD. Here the CDR3 DNA reads TGTGCCATCAGCGACAGGGTTGGGGCTGAAGCTTTCTTT. Encoded protein: CAISDRVGAEAFF.

This chain links TRBV12-3 or TRBV12-4 with TRBJ2-2, with TRBD2 matching 8 bases. This CDR3 has 16 residues. V dropped 3 bases and J dropped 5; count of bases not matched to a gene: 8. CDR3 coding DNA: TGTGCCAGCAGTTTCGGGGGGGCGTTGTCAACCGGGGAGCTGTTTTTT. It yields the protein CASSFGGALSTGELFF.

The genes are TRBV25-1 and TRBJ2-2; D not certain. Germline CDR1 MGHDK, CDR2 SYGVNS. The CDR3 extends over 14 amino acids. The V end was cut by 8 bases, the J end by 4 bases, with 14 bases between. CDR3 DNA: TGTGCCAGCTTTCCGGACGGCTCCACCGGGGAGCTGTTTTTT. This codes for CASFPDGSTGELFF.

The chain joins TRBV12-3 or TRBV12-4 to TRBJ1-4; D unresolved. This CDR3 is built from 12 residues. Trimming took off 8 bases at V and 14 bases at J, with 18 bases between the two ends. CDR3 bases: TGTGCCAGCTCCCCGTCTGGCCTTAGGCTGTTTTTT. Translation: CASSPSGLRLFF.

This clonotype was recorded a few times. The gene calls are TRBV29-1 and TRBJ2-4, with 15 bases lining up with TRBD2. Germline V CDR1 and CDR2: SQVTM, ANQGSEA. The ends lost 4 bases at V and 8 bases at J; junction bases unmatched: 12. CDR3 length equals 17 residues. For the CDR3, the DNA is TGCAGCGTTGGTCTACCGGGACTAGCGGGGGGTGGGGACATTCAGTACTTC. Amino acids: CSVGLPGLAGGGDIQYF.

This chain links TRBV5-5 with TRBJ1-1; 8 bases match TRBD1. The CDR3 spans 15 residues. V was pared by 4 bases and J by 3 bases, with 8 bases of the junction left unmatched. The germline gives CDR1 SGHKS, CDR2 YYEKEE (reference sequence). The CDR3 DNA follows: TGTGCCAGCAGCCGACAGGGGAGCGGCGACACTGAAGCTTTCTTT. This codes for CASSRQGSGDTEAFF.

This clonotype was picked up many times. The chain employs TRBV12-3 or TRBV12-4 and TRBJ2-3; D gene ambiguous. Trimming shortened V by 8 bases and J by 4 bases, and 28 bases separated the two germline ends. The CDR3 length is 18 residues. For the CDR3, the DNA is TGTGCCAGCCTTGGGGTACCTCTAGTTCTCAGGCAGGCAGATACGCAGTATTTT. It codes for CASLGVPLVLRQADTQYF.

This clonotype occurred a few times. The chain employs TRBV3-1 and TRBJ2-7, with 9 bases aligning to TRBD1. Germline values: CDR1 LGHDT, CDR2 YNNKEL (reference sequence). The V segment lost 1 base and the J segment 2 bases; nucleotides outside the gene matches: 6. The CDR3 is 16 residues long. The CDR3 DNA follows: TGTGCCAGCAGCCAAGCCTGGACAGGGGATACCTACGAGCAGTACTTC. Translated, it gives CASSQAWTGDTYEQYF.

This clonotype was counted at least ten times. The chain carries TRBV6-1 and TRBJ2-3, with a tentative D call TRBD2 (5 bases). The germline V and J ends were trimmed by 6 bases and 6 bases, with 16 bases remaining between them. CDR3 size: 14 residues. Germline CDR1 is MNHNS and CDR2 is SASEGT. CDR3 in DNA: TGTGCCAGCAGCGAGGCCGGGGATTCTGATACGCAGTATTTT. Translating it yields CASSEAGDSDTQYF.

The genes are TRBV25-1 and TRBJ1-4, with D perhaps TRBD1 (5 bases). The V and J ends lost 4 bases and 0 bases respectively, with 12 bases between them. CDR1 is MGHDK and CDR2 is SYGVNS in the germline V gene. CDR3 size: 16 residues. The CDR3 coding sequence is TGTGCCAGCAGTGTTGGACACCTTGCAACTAATGAAAAACTGTTTTTT. Its translation: CASSVGHLATNEKLFF.